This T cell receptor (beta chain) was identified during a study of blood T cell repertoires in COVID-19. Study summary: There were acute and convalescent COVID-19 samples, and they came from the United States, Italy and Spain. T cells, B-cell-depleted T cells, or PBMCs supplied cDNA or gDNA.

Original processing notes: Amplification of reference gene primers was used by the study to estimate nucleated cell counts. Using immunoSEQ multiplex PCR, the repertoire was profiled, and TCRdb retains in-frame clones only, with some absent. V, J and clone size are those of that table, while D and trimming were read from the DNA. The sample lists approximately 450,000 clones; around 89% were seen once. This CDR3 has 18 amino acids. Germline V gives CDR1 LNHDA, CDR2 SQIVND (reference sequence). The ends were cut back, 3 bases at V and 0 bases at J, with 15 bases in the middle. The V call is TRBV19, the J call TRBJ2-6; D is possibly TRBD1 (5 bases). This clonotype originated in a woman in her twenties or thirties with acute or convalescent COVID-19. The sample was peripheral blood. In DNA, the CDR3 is TGTGCCAGTAGTATTAGGGGCCCCCAAAACTCTGGGGCCAACGTCCTGACTTTC. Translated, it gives CASSIRGPQNSGANVLTF.